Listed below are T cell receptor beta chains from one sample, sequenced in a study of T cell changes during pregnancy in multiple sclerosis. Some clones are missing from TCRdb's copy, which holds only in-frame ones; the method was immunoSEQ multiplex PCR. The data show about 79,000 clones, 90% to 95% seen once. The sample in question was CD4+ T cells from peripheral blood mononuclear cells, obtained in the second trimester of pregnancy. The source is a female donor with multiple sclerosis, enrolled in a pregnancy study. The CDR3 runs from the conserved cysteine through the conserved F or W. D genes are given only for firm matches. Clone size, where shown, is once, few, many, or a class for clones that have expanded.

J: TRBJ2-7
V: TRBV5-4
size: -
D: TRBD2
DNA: TGTGCCAGCAGATCACGGACTAGCGGGAGCAACGAGCAGTACTTC
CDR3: CASRSRTSGSNEQYF

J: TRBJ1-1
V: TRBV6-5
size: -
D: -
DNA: TGTGCCAGCAGCCCTGACTACAGAAAGAACACTGAAGCTTTCTTT
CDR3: CASSPDYRKNTEAFF

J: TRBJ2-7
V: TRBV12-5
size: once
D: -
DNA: TGTGCTAGTGGCCACGGGGGAGGCTACGAGCAGTACTTC
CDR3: CASGHGGGYEQYF

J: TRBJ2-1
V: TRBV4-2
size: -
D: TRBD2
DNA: TGTGCCAGCAGCCAAGAACCTAGCGGGGACTCCTACAATGAGCAGTTCTTC
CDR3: CASSQEPSGDSYNEQFF

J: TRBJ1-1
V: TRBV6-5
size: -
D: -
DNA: TGTGCCAGCAGTTACCAAGCGGGGAACACTGAAGCTTTCTTT
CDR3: CASSYQAGNTEAFF

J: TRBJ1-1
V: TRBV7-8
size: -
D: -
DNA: TGTGCCAGCAGCTCGACACCGAACACTGAAGCTTTCTTT
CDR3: CASSSTPNTEAFF

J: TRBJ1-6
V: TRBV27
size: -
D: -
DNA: TGTGCCAGCAGTTTATACGGGGGGCGTAATAATAATTCACCCCTCCACTTT
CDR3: CASSLYGGRNNNSPLHF

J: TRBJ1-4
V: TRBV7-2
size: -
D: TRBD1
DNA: TGTGCCAGCAGCTTATCGACAGGGAGGGAAAAACTGTTTTTT
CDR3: CASSLSTGREKLFF

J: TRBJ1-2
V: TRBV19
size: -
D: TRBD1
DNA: TGTGCCAGTAGTATCAACGACAGGGTTGGCTACACCTTC
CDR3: CASSINDRVGYTF

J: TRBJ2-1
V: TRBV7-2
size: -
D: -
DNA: TGTGCCAGCAGCCCCTTACAGGTATACAATGAGCAGTTCTTC
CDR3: CASSPLQVYNEQFF

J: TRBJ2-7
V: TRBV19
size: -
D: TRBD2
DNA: TGTGCCAGTAGCGGGACTAGCGGGAGGCCGTTATACGAGCAGTACTTC
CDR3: CASSGTSGRPLYEQYF

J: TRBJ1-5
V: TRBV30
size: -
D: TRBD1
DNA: TGTGCCTGGAGTGTACTTGGACAGGGGGCCGAGCAGCCCCAGCATTTT
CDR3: CAWSVLGQGAEQPQHF

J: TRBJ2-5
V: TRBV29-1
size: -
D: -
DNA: TGCAGCGTTGGTGGGGGAGGAGAGACCCAGTACTTC
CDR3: CSVGGGGETQYF

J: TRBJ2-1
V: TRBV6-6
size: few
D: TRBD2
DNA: TGTGCCAGTGGTCTAGCGGGAGATAACAATGAGCAGTTCTTC
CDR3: CASGLAGDNNEQFF

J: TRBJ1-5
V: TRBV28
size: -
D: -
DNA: TGTGCCAGCAGTCTACAGGGTCAGCCCCAGCATTTT
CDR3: CASSLQGQPQHF

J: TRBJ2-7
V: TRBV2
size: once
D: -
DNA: TGTGCCAGCAGTGTAGAGGGTCAAAGCTACGAGCAGTACTTC
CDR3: CASSVEGQSYEQYF